A single sample gave rise to the 2 T cell receptor beta chains below, sequenced in a study of cytomegalovirus exposure and HLA in healthy donors. PCR was performed using 60 Vbeta and 13 Jbeta primers. Here immunoSEQ multiplex PCR was the method, and the copy in TCRdb shows in-frame clones only, minus some. The sample yields around 170,000 clones, about three quarters seen once. What was sequenced was PBMCs. All receptors come from a man aged 18 to 30 in good health and CMV-seronegative.

The chain has TRBV7-9 and TRBJ1-1; unclear D gene. The germline V gene encodes CDR1 SEHNR and CDR2 FQNEAQ (reference sequence). V lost 2 bases and J 6 bases, leaving 7 bases between the germline ends. This CDR3 is built from 12 residues. CDR3: CASSLSGPEAFF. The DNA of the CDR3 is TGTGCCAGCAGCTTAAGCGGCCCTGAAGCTTTCTTT.

The V and J genes are TRBV9 and TRBJ2-2, with 9 bases fitting TRBD1. CDR3 length: 15 residues. V shed 4 bases and J 7 bases; nucleotides not matched to a gene: 8. Germline V gene lookup returns CDR1 SGDLS and CDR2 YYNGEE. In DNA form, the CDR3 reads TGTGCCAGCAGCCGAGAGACAGGGGGGATCGGGGAGCTGTTTTTT. This sequence encodes CASSRETGGIGELFF.